The 23 T cell receptor beta chains reported below all come from one sample, sequenced in a study of cytomegalovirus exposure and HLA in healthy donors. In the PCR, 60 Vbeta and 13 Jbeta primers were used. Using immunoSEQ multiplex PCR, the repertoire was profiled, and TCRdb retains in-frame clones only, with some absent. The table records 130,000 or so clones, 65% to 90% of them present only once. The sample comprised PBMCs. These receptors all stem from a young woman in good health and CMV-seropositive.

In its sample, this clone was seen once. CDR3 region: CASSSQRDINYNEQFF. The CDR3 coding sequence is TGTGCCAGCAGCTCGCAACGGGACATTAATTACAATGAGCAGTTCTTC. V gene TRBV5-4 combines with J gene TRBJ2-1, with D possibly matching TRBD1 (6 bases). Trimming cost V 3 bases and J 4 bases, with 17 bases left between them. Per the germline V gene, CDR1 is SGHNT and CDR2 is YYREEE (reference sequence). This CDR3 has 16 amino acids.

The J gene is TRBJ2-1, the V gene TRBV19; D may be TRBD1 (7 bases). Per the germline V gene, CDR1 is LNHDA and CDR2 is SQIVND (reference sequence). Trimming removed 5 bases from V and 8 bases from J, with 16 bases in between. The CDR3 covers 14 residues. For the CDR3, the DNA is TGTGCCAGTAGTGGGGGTGACAGGGAGGATGAGCAGTTCTTC. Translated, it gives CASSGGDREDEQFF.

CDR3 amino acids: CASSLLGGSTDTQYF. CDR3 nucleotide sequence: TGTGCCAGCAGCTTACTCGGGGGTTCCACAGATACGCAGTATTTT. This chain joins TRBV11-2 and TRBJ2-3; tentative D call: TRBD2 (6 bases). CDR1 is SGHAT, CDR2 FQNNGV, per germline. With 2 bases removed from V and 2 bases from J, the gap between germline ends came to 11 bases. The CDR3 is 15 amino acids.

This chain links TRBV30 with TRBJ2-7; TRBD1 matches at 9 bases. Per the germline V gene, CDR1 is GTSNPN and CDR2 is SVGIG (reference sequence). V was clipped by 1 base and J by 5 bases; unmatched bases: 9. The CDR3 is 15 amino acids. The CDR3 region has the DNA TGTGCCTGGAGTGGACCCTGGACAGGGGCGGACGAGCAGTACTTC. Amino acid sequence: CAWSGPWTGADEQYF.

The rearrangement uses TRBV19 and TRBJ2-5; D is ambiguous. The CDR3 extends over 16 amino acids. Germline loops: CDR1 LNHDA, CDR2 SQIVND (reference sequence). V was shortened by 0 bases and J by 1 base, with 12 bases between the two germline ends. DNA of the CDR3: TGTGCCAGTAGTATAGATCACGGAGCCGCCCAAGAGACCCAGTACTTC. It specifies CASSIDHGAAQETQYF. Supplemented by reference TRBV19 and TRBJ2-5, the full variable domain reads DGGITQSPKYLFRKEGQNVTLSCEQNLNHDAMYWYRQDPGQGLRLIYYSQIVNDFQKGDIAEGYSVSREKKESFPLTVTSAQKNPTAFYLCASSIDHGAAQETQYFGPGTRLLVL.

The rearrangement links TRBV5-1 to TRBJ2-3; TRBD2 aligns across 8 bases. After removal of 7 bases from V and 2 bases from J, the junction contained 6 bases not matched to a gene. CDR1 and CDR2 from the germline V gene are SGHRS and YFSETQ. The CDR3 sequence is 14 residues long. The CDR3 spells CASREREHTDTQYF. As DNA, the CDR3 is TGCGCCAGCCGTGAGCGGGAGCACACAGATACGCAGTATTTT.

The chain carries TRBV6-8 and TRBJ1-1; maybe TRBD1 (5 bases). The CDR3 sequence is 16 residues long. With 3 bases removed from V and 0 bases from J, the gap between germline ends came to 14 bases. Germline V gives CDR1 MNHGY, CDR2 SAAAGT. CDR3 loop: CASSYSAGSVNTEAFF. CDR3 nucleotide sequence: TGTGCCAGCAGTTATAGTGCAGGGTCGGTGAACACTGAAGCTTTCTTT.

This chain links TRBV7-2 with TRBJ1-4; 9 bases match TRBD1. The CDR3 is made up of 14 amino acids. From germline, CDR1 is SGHTA and CDR2 FQGNSA. With 5 bases clipped from V and 6 bases from J, the junction kept 4 bases outside the gene matches. Written as DNA, the CDR3 is TGTGCCAGCAGCCACAGGGGGCCGGATGAAAAACTGTTTTTT. Protein sequence: CASSHRGPDEKLFF.

The rearrangement uses TRBV7-8 and TRBJ1-2; 9 positions match TRBD1. The CDR3 spans 13 residues. V shed 2 bases, J shed 9 bases, and the junction held 4 bases outside the gene matches. The germline gives CDR1 SGHVS, CDR2 FQNEAQ. CDR3 sequence: CASSLTGGDSYTF. The DNA for the CDR3 is TGTGCCAGCAGCTTAACAGGGGGCGATAGCTACACCTTC. Full variable domain (rest looked up from reference TRBV7-8 and TRBJ1-2): GAGVSQSPRYKVAKRGQDVALRCDPISGHVSLFWYQQALGQGPEFLTYFQNEAQLDKSGLPSDRFFAERPEGSVSTLKIQRTQQEDSAVYLCASSLTGGDSYTFGSGTRLTVV.

V and J are TRBV9 and TRBJ2-7, with 8 bases that match TRBD1. Germline values: CDR1 SGDLS, CDR2 YYNGEE. The CDR3 sequence is 13 residues long. Trimming at V came to 3 bases and at J to 4 bases, leaving 3 bases not matched to a gene. CDR3: CASSADRGYEQYF. The CDR3 DNA is TGTGCCAGCAGCGCCGACAGGGGTTACGAGCAGTACTTC.

In this sample, this clone turned up a few times. The chain carries TRBV5-1 and TRBJ2-1; 9 bases match TRBD2. Trimming at V came to 0 bases and at J to 5 bases, leaving 3 bases not matched to a gene. CDR1 is SGHRS, CDR2 YFSETQ, per germline. CDR3 length equals 15 residues. As DNA, the CDR3 is TGCGCCAGCAGCTTGGTGCTAGCGGGGAACAATGAGCAGTTCTTC. Protein product: CASSLVLAGNNEQFF.

This chain uses TRBV9 with TRBJ1-3; TRBD1 aligns across 7 bases. This CDR3 region has 16 residues. Unmatched junction bases numbered 6, after V lost 3 bases and J lost 0 bases. Germline assignment: CDR1 SGDLS and CDR2 YYNGEE. Here the CDR3 DNA reads TGTGCCAGCAGCGGAGGGGGGACAGCCTCTGGAAACACCATATATTTT. Protein: CASSGGGTASGNTIYF.

The CDR3 loop is CASRSPSGGTDTQYF. CDR3 sequence (DNA): TGTGCCAGCAGATCCCCTAGCGGAGGCACAGATACGCAGTATTTT. The genes are TRBV7-9 and TRBJ2-3, with TRBD2 matching over 7 bases. V was clipped by 6 bases and J by 1 base; unmatched bases: 7. Germline CDR1 reads SEHNR; CDR2 reads FQNEAQ (reference sequence). This CDR3 contains 15 residues.

This clone showed up just once. The chain has TRBV10-1 and TRBJ2-7; tentatively, D is TRBD2 (5 bases). Germline V CDR1 and CDR2: WNHNN, SYGVQD (reference sequence). Trimming pared 6 bases from V and 2 bases from J, leaving 8 bases between. This CDR3 is built from 12 residues. In DNA, the CDR3 is TGCGCCAGCAGCGACGGGGCCTACGAGCAGTACTTC. Protein: CASSDGAYEQYF.

The chain joins TRBV5-1 to TRBJ2-2; possible D gene TRBD1, 6 bases. CDR3 length equals 16 residues. Trimming removed 5 bases at V and 1 base at J, with 15 bases between. Looked up from germline, CDR1 is SGHRS and CDR2 is YFSETQ. The CDR3 nucleotides read TGCGCCAGCAGTGTCTGGGACACGCAGAACACCGGGGAGCTGTTTTTT. It is translated as CASSVWDTQNTGELFF.

With regard to this clone: The junction does not match germline at one end; this may be a read error. CDR3 loop: CASGGLLAVRDF. CDR3 DNA sequence: TGTGCCAGCGGAGGCCTACTAGCGGTAAGAGACTTC. This chain uses TRBV11-2 with TRBJ2-5, with TRBD2 identical over 8 bases. CDR1 and CDR2 (germline): SGHAT, FQNNGV. The CDR3 extends over 12 amino acids.

The genes are TRBV15 and TRBJ1-5, with D possibly being TRBD1 (6 bases). Trimming stripped 2 bases from V and 7 bases from J, with 18 bases between. Germline V gene data show CDR1 as LNHNV and CDR2 as YYDKDF (reference sequence). This CDR3 has 16 amino acids. The CDR3: CATSRPTGKSGQPQHF. Written as DNA, the CDR3 is TGTGCCACCAGCAGACCTACAGGGAAGTCAGGGCAGCCCCAGCATTTT.

CDR3 protein: CAISESLTSAETQYF. CDR3 sequence (DNA): TGTGCCATCAGTGAGTCCTTGACTAGCGCGGAGACCCAGTACTTC. The V gene is TRBV10-3, the J gene TRBJ2-5, with TRBD2 matching 8 bases. V shed 0 bases, J shed 5 bases, and the junction held 5 bases outside the gene matches. The CDR3 extends over 15 amino acids. Germline CDR1 ENHRY, CDR2 SYGVKD.

The chain combines TRBV19 with TRBJ2-1; 12 bases fit TRBD1. The germline gives CDR1 LNHDA, CDR2 SQIVND (reference sequence). The CDR3 has 14 residues. Losses at the gene ends were 7 bases for V and 9 bases for J; bases not matched to a gene: 7. Here the CDR3 reads CASTKPGQGAEQFF. For the CDR3, the DNA is TGTGCCAGTACAAAACCGGGACAGGGGGCTGAGCAGTTCTTC.

The chain employs TRBV6-5 and TRBJ2-3; perhaps TRBD2 as D (7 bases). The CDR3 has 14 residues. V lost 2 bases to trimming and J lost 4 bases, with 10 bases between them. The V gene's germline CDR1 is MNHEY and CDR2 SVGAGI. The CDR3 protein is CASSYGGAADTQYF. The DNA for the CDR3 is TGTGCCAGCAGTTACGGGGGGGCCGCAGATACGCAGTATTTT.

This clone was observed a handful of times. V gene TRBV5-6 combines with J gene TRBJ1-2, with 10 bases that match TRBD1. The CDR3 runs 14 residues. Germline values: CDR1 SGHDT, CDR2 YYEEEE. Losses at the gene ends were 3 bases for V and 7 bases for J; bases not matched to a gene: 6. The CDR3 DNA reads TGTGCCAGCAGCTCCTGGGACAGGGGATCTGGCTACACCTTC. It yields the protein CASSSWDRGSGYTF.

The chain links TRBV5-1 to TRBJ2-5; D is perhaps TRBD2 (6 bases). This CDR3 contains 15 residues. Per germline, CDR1 SGHRS and CDR2 YFSETQ. Trimming shortened V by 0 bases and J by 4 bases, and 13 bases separated the two germline ends. CDR3 protein: CASSLAGLLGETQYF. CDR3 nucleotide sequence: TGCGCCAGCAGCTTGGCGGGACTCCTGGGAGAGACCCAGTACTTC.

The chain uses TRBV6-9 and TRBJ2-3; 10 bases are a match to TRBD2. After removal of 8 bases from V and 0 bases from J, the junction contained 14 bases not matched to a gene. CDR1 is MNHGY, CDR2 SVAAGI, per germline. CDR3 length equals 18 residues. The CDR3: CASGSTSGAAMSTDTQYF. The DNA for the CDR3 is TGTGCCAGCGGTTCAACTAGCGGGGCAGCTATGAGCACAGATACGCAGTATTTT.